This T cell receptor beta chain was retrieved from a study of CD8+ T cells in alopecia areata. The treatment here: oral pan-JAK inhibitor, 5-10 mg twice daily. The CDR3 spans 15 residues. Following RNA extraction, reverse transcription yielded cDNA that acted as the sequencing template. Assay: immunoSEQ multiplex PCR; the TCRdb copy retains only in-frame clones and omits some. The sample consists of 60,000 to 90,000 clones, approximately 70% of them appearing once. The sequenced sample was CD8+ T cells sorted from blood, obtained at week 24, from a patient treated with tofacitinib. The chain links TRBV12-1 to TRBJ2-3; the D segment call TRBD1 is taken from the table without a DNA check. TRBV12-1 is deemed a pseudogene. The receptor comes from a human donor with alopecia areata. The DNA for the CDR3 is TGTGCCGGTCCCGAGCGACAGCGATGCACAGATACGCAGTATTTT. Amino acid sequence: CAGPERQRCTDTQYF.